This TCR beta chain was captured in a study of cytomegalovirus exposure and HLA in healthy donors (dated by TCRdb to about 2017). Regarding the study in general: In an earlier analysis of 587 of the donors, less than 350 Gb of sequence data and 100 million or so unique TCR beta sequences from roughly 190 million T cells were reported. About 320 gigabases of sequencing data and approximately 85 million unique TCR sequences were included in an early release covering 500 to 750 HLA-typed donors. The genetic ancestry cluster associated with self-reported Caucasian donors included over 65% of the 398 genotyped donors. The study aimed to test whether cataloging public T cell receptors could reveal signatures of past pathogen exposure. The study used immunosequencing to profile the T cell repertoires of several hundred subjects and linked those repertoires to cytomegalovirus serostatus. In addition to the first cohort of 666 subjects, a separate validation cohort of 120 different subjects was used. To predict cytomegalovirus infection status, the study combined high-throughput TCR immunosequencing, statistical association of individual TCRs with disease status, and machine learning. In a later analysis, previously published TCR beta repertoires from some 640 donors were re-analyzed and high-resolution HLA genotyping was added so that TCR occurrence patterns could be studied. The later analysis used no new phenotypic data to find candidate immune exposures, relying instead on TCR beta sequences and their occurrence across donors. An earlier analysis of 587 of the donors applied high-throughput TCR beta sequencing to assess whether each TCR beta V gene segment acted as functional or pseudogenic. Donor age, sex, ethnicity and CMV serostatus were compiled together with the repertoire data. A later genetic analysis used genome-wide SNP genotypes for about 55% of the 666 donors, treating that subset as a discovery cohort. Every discovery cohort repertoire had been produced on one sequencing platform. HLA typing included class I and class II loci at four-digit resolution. Typing coverage differed by locus: A, B, C, DRB1 and DQB1 were typed in roughly 620-630 donors, DQA1 in 500 to 550, DPA1 in 606, and DPB1 in 472. About five DR-DQ haplotypes were treated as single units for association and clustering because of strong linkage in the cohort. Across some 400 genotyped donors of the cohort, an average of roughly 250,000 unique TCR beta nucleotide sequences per donor were sequenced, and approximately 17% of those sequences were non-productive.

V and J are trimmed by 0 bases and 3 bases, and the gene matches miss 6 bases of the junction. Reading from cysteine to phenylalanine, the CDR3 counts 18 amino acids. Only the CDR3 portion is preserved as DNA: 54 bases, with reading frame beginning at the first base. CDR1 and CDR2 are read off the germline V gene as KGHSH and LQKENI. Beyond this particular receptor, the publication reports: In an earlier analysis of about 540 of the donors, most TCR beta V segments were observed in productive rearrangements about 87% or about 30% of the time, broadly matching IMGT annotations. The study listed 164 TCR beta chains as associated with cytomegalovirus. At a false discovery rate of 0.05, a later analysis linked 16,000 or so TCR beta sequences to specific HLA alleles. A further reported finding was that TCR beta sequences accurately predicted the HLA-A and HLA-B alleles for most subjects in the first cohort. CMV serostatus was the only immune exposure information available for the cohort. In a later genetic analysis, a missense DCLRE1C variant was associated with V-gene and J-gene trimming of TCR beta chains, and the association was replicated in an independent cohort. Compared with the roughly 600-donor mean, donors in an Asian-associated ancestry cluster had fewer N-insertions in productive TCRs, according to a later genetic analysis. Because counts were too low, about 15 rarely observed V segments, including chromosome 9 orphons, were left out of the earlier analysis of approximately 580 of the donors. Because HLA typing was unavailable for some donors at each locus, only the typed subset was used in association tests. In vitro tests confirmed that a few of the cytomegalovirus-associated TCR beta chains recognize cytomegalovirus antigens. A cluster of highly shared sequence variants was judged likely to be a technical artifact of the sequencing pipeline. In both the original and validation cohorts, the classifier was reported to diagnose cytomegalovirus status with high specificity and sensitivity. In this cohort, only TCR beta chains were sequenced, and detectable features were limited by the absence of alpha or paired-chain data. In a later analysis, HLA-associated TCR beta chains showed more clonal expansion and lower generation probabilities than non-associated chains that were equally common. According to the authors, the approach could potentially be generalized to other disease states and immunological phenotypes. Sequencing depth was assumed to be roughly uniform across donors in the presence/absence analyses, though that assumption may not hold. In a later analysis, most CMV-associated TCR beta chains were found to appear HLA-restricted, with HLA associations seemingly driven largely by CMV exposure. According to a later analysis, parvovirus B19, influenza, CMV and Epstein-Barr virus appeared linked to several top co-occurrence clusters. Linkage disequilibrium might explain the correlated functional status among segregating V segments, but an unknown experimental factor could not be ruled out. Assigning TCR associations to individual alleles was difficult when HLA alleles, especially DR and DQ, strongly co-occurred. Because the 87-base-pair reads could not distinguish some IMGT-functional V segments, including TRBV6-2 and TRBV6-3, those segments were excluded. Most TCR sequences were seen in very few donors, while some public TCRs were found in many individuals. According to a later analysis, TCR association rates differed among HLA loci, with DRB1 alleles showing the most associated TCRs and HLA-C alleles showing the fewest.

The cohort consisted of 650 to 700 healthy bone marrow donors. Cohort members were all nominally healthy when sampled, although unrecorded immune exposures were likely present. The donor tested CMV seropositive, placing the donor among the 289 seropositive members of the cohort. A peripheral blood sample was collected from each donor, and TCR beta sequencing was performed on peripheral blood mononuclear cells. Genomic DNA extraction from the blood cell samples was performed with the Qiagen DNeasy Blood Extraction Kit. Preparation of the library involved the immunoSEQ multiplex PCR assay. The multiplex PCR relied on a mix of 60 forward primers for TCR Vbeta segments and 13 reverse primers for TCR Jbeta segments. A multiplex PCR assay on genomic DNA amplified the CDR3 region of rearranged TCR beta genes. The amplified TCR beta libraries were sequenced on the Illumina HiSeq System as 87-base-pair reads. On the authors' methods: A later analysis tallied some 79 million unique TCR beta chains across the 550 to 850 repertoires, and 10 million to 11 million of those chains were shared by two or more donors. A nearest-neighbor algorithm error-corrected the raw reads and collapsed the reads into unique sequences, merging closely related sequences to remove PCR and sequencing errors. To assign V, D and J gene segments, CDR3 sequences were aligned to IMGT reference sequences. For a sequence to be retained, a match of at least six nucleotides was required to both a V gene segment and a J gene segment. Rearrangements were classified as productive when the CDR3 lacked stop codons and remained in frame with V and J, and all other rearrangements were classified as non-productive. CDR3 was defined by IMGT convention, running from the second conserved V-encoded cysteine to the conserved J-encoded phenylalanine. The earlier analysis of some 600 of the donors excluded sequences that lacked an unambiguous match to a single V gene segment. In an earlier analysis of 587 of the donors, V segments were called functional above 56.7% productive rearrangements and were called segregating when the between-donor standard deviation exceeded 5%. A statistical classification framework was developed to diagnose cytomegalovirus status using the catalog of TCR beta chain sequences. V and J gene assignment, in a later analysis, came from comparing TCR nucleotide sequences with IMGT/GENE-DB human TR gene sequences. A later analysis assigned CDR3 sequences and most-parsimonious VDJ recombination scenarios with the TCRdist pipeline. A later analysis defined each TCR beta chain by its CDR3 amino acid sequence plus V-gene family, and excluded reads lacking a unique V-gene family. A later analysis removed several hundred highly shared, low-generation-probability nucleotide sequences to deal with suspected cross-contamination and a sequencing artifact. In a later analysis, a clonal expansion index for each public chain was calculated from normalized within-repertoire ranks of inferred template counts. Generation probabilities in a later analysis came from a VDJ recombination model fitted to out-of-frame rearrangements, and those results were checked against IGoR. In a later analysis, TCR-TCR, TCR-HLA and TCR-CMV co-occurrence was scored with hypergeometric tests, and a repertoire-size bias correction was applied to TCR pairs. A later analysis estimated false discovery rates by permuting HLA or CMV assignments 20 times. In a later analysis, co-occurring TCRs were grouped using DBSCAN, and TCRdist sequence similarity was added for clustering within HLA-allele-positive subsets. Co-occurrence clustering excluded repertoires with fewer than 30,000 or more than 120,000 public chains, plus five with anomalous nucleotide sharing. As stored in TCRdb, this immuneACCESS dataset retains in-frame rearrangements with V and J assigned. A fraction of the clones does not appear; measured against another copy, unresolved V genes explain less than half of the discrepancy, and the remainder lacks a known reason. The V and J calls and the clone size are those of that table, but D and trimming were determined from the DNA. In this sample the table shows about 170,000 clones, 80% of which occur a single time. The ten biggest clones cover 4.5% of the sample.

With respect to this clone: Its antigen is currently not known. Qualities for individual bases were not recorded, and no much larger clone is one base off.

This TCR was sampled from a woman aged 45-59 years in good health and CMV-seropositive. The sample taken for sequencing was PBMCs. The rearrangement joined TRBV18 to TRBJ2-2; TRBD2 agrees with 11 junctional bases. In nucleotides, the sequence is TGTGCCAGCTCACCACCCCTAGCGGGGGGCCCCTACACCGGGGAGCTGTTTTTT. This codes for CASSPPLAGGPYTGELFF.